This passage covers 26 T cell receptor beta chains from one sample sequenced in a study of beta chain features in type 1 diabetes. Antigen specificity for these receptors is unknown. Overall study results and limits: Type 1 diabetes patients showed a moderate but significant shortening of TCRB CDR3s in all four CD4+ subsets.

The investigators reverse transcribed all of the isolated RNA, so they sequenced expressed TCRB transcripts. Clones were read by immunoSEQ multiplex PCR, and TCRdb kept only the in-frame ones, dropping some. The table records more than 250,000 clones, about 15% of them present only once. Sequenced material: naive CD4+ T cells from blood. Receptor source: a young man with type 1 diabetes.

This rearrangement joins TRBV30 to TRBJ1-1, with a possible D match to TRBD1 (6 bases). The ends were cut back, 2 bases at V and 5 bases at J, with 12 bases in the middle. The germline V gene encodes CDR1 GTSNPN and CDR2 SVGIG (reference sequence). The length of the CDR3 is 13 residues. The CDR3 spells CAWSPGVWTEAFF. The CDR3 DNA is TGTGCCTGGAGTCCAGGGGTGTGGACTGAAGCTTTCTTT.

The chain employs TRBV28 and TRBJ2-5, with TRBD2 matching over 9 bases. V gave up 6 bases and J gave up 4 bases; unmatched junction bases: 6. CDR3 length: 14 residues. In germline, CDR1 is MDHEN, CDR2 SYDVKM. In DNA form, the CDR3 reads TGTGCCAGCAGACGCGGGGGGGCCTCAGAGACCCAGTACTTC. Its translation: CASRRGGASETQYF.

This chain joins TRBV7-2 and TRBJ2-3; D unresolved. From germline, CDR1 is SGHTA and CDR2 FQGNSA. The CDR3 covers 13 residues. Deletions cut 1 base from V and 6 bases from J, with 8 bases between. The CDR3 spells CASSLEPRDTQYF. For the CDR3, the DNA is TGTGCCAGCAGCTTAGAACCCCGGGATACGCAGTATTTT.

The V gene is TRBV9, the J gene TRBJ2-3, with D possibly matching TRBD2 (6 bases). The CDR3 is 15 amino acids. V was trimmed by 4 bases and J by 3 bases, leaving 15 bases between them. Germline lookup yields CDR1 SGDLS and CDR2 YYNGEE. In DNA, the CDR3 is TGTGCCAGCAGCCCCCCGGGACTTTTAACAGATACGCAGTATTTT. This encodes CASSPPGLLTDTQYF.

This clone was detected a few times. Within the sample, other DNA sequences also encode this same CDR3. The J gene is TRBJ1-1, the V gene TRBV18; TRBD1 aligns across 8 bases. V gave up 3 bases and J gave up 5 bases; unmatched junction bases: 5. This CDR3 has 14 amino acids. In germline, CDR1 is KGHSH, CDR2 LQKENI. CDR3 in amino acids: CASSPTTGDTEAFF. In nucleotides, the CDR3 is TGTGCCAGCTCACCTACGACAGGGGATACTGAAGCTTTCTTT.

This clone was observed a handful of times. The chain combines TRBV5-6 with TRBJ1-4; D gene ambiguous. The CDR3 runs to 12 residues. The germline gives CDR1 SGHDT, CDR2 YYEEEE. V was trimmed by 0 bases and J by 5 bases, leaving 2 bases between them. The CDR3 bases are TGTGCCAGCAGCTTGGTAAATGAAAAACTGTTTTTT. This codes for CASSLVNEKLFF.

The chain couples TRBV15 to TRBJ2-1; 10 positions agree with TRBD2. The ends lost 0 bases at V and 8 bases at J; junction bases unmatched: 7. This CDR3 contains 16 residues. Germline V CDR1 and CDR2: LNHNV, YYDKDF (reference sequence). CDR3 nucleotides: TGTGCCACCAGCAGAGATGGGTCTAGCGGGAGAGATGAGCAGTTCTTC. Encoded protein: CATSRDGSSGRDEQFF. The full variable domain, rest sourced from reference TRBV15 and TRBJ2-1, is DAMVIQNPRYQVTQFGKPVTLSCSQTLNHNVMYWYQQKSSQAPKLLFHYYDKDFNNEADTPDNFQSRRPNTSFCFLDIRSPGLGDTAMYLCATSRDGSSGRDEQFFGPGTRLTVL.

The table lists this clone with a few counts. The chain links TRBV30 to TRBJ1-2, with unresolved D. The germline V and J ends were trimmed by 6 bases and 6 bases, with 11 bases remaining between them. In germline, CDR1 is GTSNPN, CDR2 SVGIG (reference sequence). The CDR3 is 11 residues long. The CDR3 reads CACAEWHGYTF. Here the CDR3 DNA reads TGTGCCTGCGCGGAGTGGCATGGCTACACCTTC. Together with reference TRBV30 and TRBJ1-2, the CDR3 gives the full variable domain: SQTIHQWPATLVQPVGSPLSLECTVEGTSNPNLYWYRQAAGRGLQLLFYSVGIGQISSEVPQNLSASRPQDRQFILSSKKLLLSDSGFYLCACAEWHGYTFGSGTRLTVV.

This clone was observed a few times. This rearrangement joins TRBV7-9 to TRBJ1-2; tentatively, D is TRBD1 (5 bases). The CDR3 length is 14 residues. V shed 1 base and J shed 0 bases, with 6 bases lying between them. Germline CDR1 and CDR2: SEHNR and FQNEAQ (reference sequence). The CDR3 nucleotides are TGTGCCAGCAGCTTAGGACAGACTAACTATGGCTACACCTTC. This translates into CASSLGQTNYGYTF.

In regard to this clone: The sample has other DNA sequences that encode this CDR3 too. The CDR3 is CSARRETQYF. DNA of the CDR3: TGCAGTGCTAGGAGGGAGACCCAGTACTTC. The chain has TRBV20-1 and TRBJ2-5, with D unresolved. Germline CDR1 reads DFQATT; CDR2 reads SNEGSKA (reference sequence). There are 10 residues in the CDR3. With 3 bases removed from V and 5 bases from J, the gap between germline ends came to 4 bases.

The chain has TRBV2 and TRBJ2-7; tentatively, D is TRBD1 (5 bases). V dropped 11 bases and J dropped 5 bases, with 16 bases sitting between them. Looked up from germline, CDR1 is SNHLY and CDR2 is FYNNEI. The CDR3 has 12 residues. The CDR3 region has the DNA TGTGCCGGGCAGGGATCACAAAACGAGCAGTACTTC. It yields the protein CAGQGSQNEQYF.

This clone was seen a few times. The rearrangement joins TRBV7-2 to TRBJ2-2; D may be TRBD1 (5 bases). This CDR3 has 15 residues. The V end was cut by 3 bases, the J end by 6 bases, with 14 bases between. Germline assignment: CDR1 SGHTA and CDR2 FQGNSA. The chain's CDR3 is CASSLGRGRAGELFF. The CDR3 nucleotides are TGTGCCAGCAGCTTGGGAAGGGGTAGAGCCGGGGAGCTGTTTTTT. The variable domain in full, completed from reference TRBV7-2 and TRBJ2-2, reads GAGVSQSPSNKVTEKGKDVELRCDPISGHTALYWYRQSLGQGLEFLIYFQGNSAPDKSGLPSDRFSAERTGGSVSTLTIQRTQQEDSAVYLCASSLGRGRAGELFFGEGSRLTVL.

The chain uses TRBV7-2 and TRBJ1-5, with D unclear. Germline V lookup: CDR1 SGHTA, CDR2 FQGNSA. The CDR3 has 13 amino acids. V was pared by 2 bases and J by 5 bases, with 7 bases between. The CDR3 DNA follows: TGTGCCAGCAGCTTATTCTACGATCAGCCCCAGCATTTT. Encoded protein: CASSLFYDQPQHF.

This clone was recorded many times. CDR3 nucleotides: TGCAGCGTTGGGTGGCTCGTGCAAGAGACCCAGTACTTC. Its translation: CSVGWLVQETQYF. The chain uses TRBV29-1 and TRBJ2-5; D is unresolved. In germline, CDR1 is SQVTM, CDR2 ANQGSEA. CDR3 length equals 13 residues. Trimming took off 4 bases at V and 2 bases at J, with 11 bases between the two ends.

This clone was seen only a few times. This sequence joins TRBV28 and TRBJ1-6; D might be TRBD1 (5 bases). The V and J ends lost 3 bases and 7 bases respectively, with 13 bases between them. This CDR3 is built from 15 residues. The germline V gene encodes CDR1 MDHEN and CDR2 SYDVKM. CDR3 sequence reads: CASSFGGTGNSPLHF. CDR3 nucleotides: TGTGCCAGCAGTTTTGGGGGGACGGGGAATTCACCCCTCCACTTT.

The rearrangement uses TRBV4-1 and TRBJ2-7; 9 bases are a match to TRBD1. Germline V gene data show CDR1 as MGHRA and CDR2 as YSYEKL. This CDR3 comprises 15 residues. Trimming removed 4 bases from V and 5 bases from J; junction bases left unmatched: 9. CDR3 amino acids: CASSRHRGQVNEQYF. CDR3 sequence (DNA): TGCGCCAGCAGCCGCCACAGGGGGCAGGTAAACGAGCAGTACTTC.

Only a few counts were recorded for this clone. The genes are TRBV5-1 and TRBJ2-7; D perhaps matches TRBD2 (5 bases). CDR1 SGHRS and CDR2 YFSETQ come from the germline V gene. V lost 4 bases, J lost 4 bases, and 12 bases lay in between. CDR3 length: 13 amino acids. DNA for the CDR3: TGCGCCAGCAGCCCGGACGGGGTATACGAGCAGTACTTC. It translates to CASSPDGVYEQYF.

In its sample, this clone was seen a few times. The chain has TRBV6-6 and TRBJ2-7; TRBD2 agrees at 8 bases. Germline trimming cut 8 bases from V and 4 bases from J; bases unmatched to any gene: 7. Germline-derived CDR1 and CDR2 are MNHNY and SVGAGI (reference sequence). The CDR3 is 13 residues long. The CDR3 loop is CASSPGRDYEQYF. As DNA, the CDR3 is TGTGCCAGCTCACCCGGGAGGGATTACGAGCAGTACTTC.

V usage is TRBV7-7 and J usage is TRBJ1-4; D call uncertain. V dropped 0 bases and J dropped 6 bases, with 8 bases sitting between them. The CDR3 contains 14 residues. Germline V lookup: CDR1 SSHAT, CDR2 FNYEAQ (reference sequence). CDR3 loop: CASSLALTDEKLFF. The CDR3 nucleotides read TGTGCCAGCAGCTTAGCGCTTACGGATGAAAAACTGTTTTTT.

This sequence joins TRBV29-1 and TRBJ2-3; D remains unclear. The V gene lost 0 bases and the J gene lost 14 bases, with 12 bases spanning the gap. Germline V gene data show CDR1 as SQVTM and CDR2 as ANQGSEA. The CDR3 is made up of 11 amino acids. CDR3 nucleotide sequence: TGCAGCGTTGAAGACGAGGCTACGAGGTATTTT. As protein: CSVEDEATRYF.

The chain employs TRBV14 and TRBJ2-1; 7 bases are shared with TRBD1. With 3 bases clipped from V and 1 base from J, the junction kept 12 bases outside the gene matches. CDR3 length: 18 residues. Per germline, CDR1 SGHDN and CDR2 FVKESK. Written as DNA, the CDR3 is TGTGCCAGCAGCCACGCGACAGGGCTTTCTCTTTCCTACAATGAGCAGTTCTTC. Amino acid sequence: CASSHATGLSLSYNEQFF.

This clone occurred a few times. This chain links TRBV10-1 with TRBJ2-1; D gene uncertain. The CDR3 extends over 13 amino acids. Trimming left V 8 bases short and J 0 bases short, with 8 bases between. Germline CDR1 reads WNHNN; CDR2 reads SYGVQD (reference sequence). CDR3 sequence (DNA): TGCGCCAGCGCGAGTGGCTCCTACAATGAGCAGTTCTTC. It is translated as CASASGSYNEQFF.

The chain employs TRBV7-8 and TRBJ2-1; D perhaps matches TRBD2 (6 bases). The germline V and J ends were trimmed by 1 base and 7 bases, with 17 bases remaining between them. The V gene's germline CDR1 is SGHVS and CDR2 FQNEAQ. The CDR3 is 16 residues long. The CDR3 loop reads CASSLGRGLITNEQFF. Here the CDR3 DNA reads TGTGCCAGCAGCTTAGGGAGGGGTTTAATCACGAATGAGCAGTTCTTC.

This clone was detected once. The chain carries TRBV27 and TRBJ1-5, with a tentative D call TRBD1 (5 bases). The V end lost 5 bases, the J end lost 3 bases, and 8 bases lay between the germline ends. Germline loops: CDR1 MNHEY, CDR2 SMNVEV (reference sequence). CDR3 length equals 13 residues. In DNA, the CDR3 is TGTGCCAGCAGTGACAGTCACAATCAGCCCCAGCATTTT. As protein: CASSDSHNQPQHF.

This clone was seen more than once but under ten times. The chain employs TRBV11-2 and TRBJ2-5, with TRBD1 as a possible D gene (8 bases). The CDR3 covers 15 residues. From germline, CDR1 is SGHAT and CDR2 FQNNGV. Trimming pared 6 bases from V and 4 bases from J, leaving 18 bases between. The CDR3 DNA follows: TGTGCCAGCAGTCCACAGGGGGGGAGGCCAGAGACCCAGTACTTC. Protein: CASSPQGGRPETQYF.

In this sample, this clone turned up a few times. The chain links TRBV25-1 to TRBJ1-6; 8 bases fit TRBD1. This CDR3 comprises 16 residues. V lost 4 bases to trimming and J lost 8 bases; unmatched junction nucleotides: 10. Germline lookup yields CDR1 MGHDK and CDR2 SYGVNS. CDR3: CASSGLPGTGDSPLHF. Written as DNA, the CDR3 is TGTGCCAGCAGTGGACTACCCGGGACAGGAGATTCACCCCTCCACTTT.